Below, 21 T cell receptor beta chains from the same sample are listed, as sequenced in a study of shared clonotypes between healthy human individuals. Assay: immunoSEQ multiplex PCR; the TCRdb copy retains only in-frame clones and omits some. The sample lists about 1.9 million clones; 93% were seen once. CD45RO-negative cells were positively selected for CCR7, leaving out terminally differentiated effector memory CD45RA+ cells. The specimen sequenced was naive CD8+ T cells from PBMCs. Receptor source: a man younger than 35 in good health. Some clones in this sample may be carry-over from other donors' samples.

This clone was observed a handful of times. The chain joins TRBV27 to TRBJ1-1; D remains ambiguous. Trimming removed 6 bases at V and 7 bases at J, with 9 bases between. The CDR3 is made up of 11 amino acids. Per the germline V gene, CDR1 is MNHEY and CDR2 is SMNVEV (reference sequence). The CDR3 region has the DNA TGTGCCAGCAGGTATGGCGTTGAAGCTTTCTTT. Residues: CASRYGVEAFF.

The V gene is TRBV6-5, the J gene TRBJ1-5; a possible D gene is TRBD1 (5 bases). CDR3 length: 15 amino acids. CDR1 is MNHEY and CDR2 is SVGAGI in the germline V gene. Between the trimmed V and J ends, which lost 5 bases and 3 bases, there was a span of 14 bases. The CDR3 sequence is CASSPGLGDNQPQHF. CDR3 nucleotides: TGTGCCAGCAGTCCAGGGTTAGGAGACAATCAGCCCCAGCATTTT.

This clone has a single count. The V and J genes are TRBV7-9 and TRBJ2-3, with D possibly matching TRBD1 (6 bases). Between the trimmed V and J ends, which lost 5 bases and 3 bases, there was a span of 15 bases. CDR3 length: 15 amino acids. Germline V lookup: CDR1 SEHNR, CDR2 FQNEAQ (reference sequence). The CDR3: CASSPITGRTDTQYF. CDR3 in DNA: TGTGCCAGCAGCCCAATCACAGGGAGAACAGATACGCAGTATTTT.

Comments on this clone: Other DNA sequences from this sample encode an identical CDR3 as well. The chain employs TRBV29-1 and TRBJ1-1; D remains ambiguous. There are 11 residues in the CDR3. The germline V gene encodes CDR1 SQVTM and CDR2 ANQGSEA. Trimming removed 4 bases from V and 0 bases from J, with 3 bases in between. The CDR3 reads CSVVVNTEAFF. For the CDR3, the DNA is TGCAGCGTTGTGGTGAACACTGAAGCTTTCTTT.

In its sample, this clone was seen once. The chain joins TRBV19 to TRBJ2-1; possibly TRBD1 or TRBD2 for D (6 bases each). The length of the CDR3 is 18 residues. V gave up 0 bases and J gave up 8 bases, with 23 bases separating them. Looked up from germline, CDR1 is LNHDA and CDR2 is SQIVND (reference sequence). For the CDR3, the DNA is TGTGCCAGTAGTATAGATCTTGAGACAGTCCAAAGGGGGGATGAGCAGTTCTTC. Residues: CASSIDLETVQRGDEQFF. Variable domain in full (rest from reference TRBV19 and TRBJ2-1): DGGITQSPKYLFRKEGQNVTLSCEQNLNHDAMYWYRQDPGQGLRLIYYSQIVNDFQKGDIAEGYSVSREKKESFPLTVTSAQKNPTAFYLCASSIDLETVQRGDEQFFGPGTRLTVL.

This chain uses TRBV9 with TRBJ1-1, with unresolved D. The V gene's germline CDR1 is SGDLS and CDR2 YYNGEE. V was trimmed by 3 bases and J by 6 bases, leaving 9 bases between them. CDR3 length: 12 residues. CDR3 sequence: CASSAGSSEAFF. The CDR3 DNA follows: TGTGCCAGCAGCGCGGGGAGCTCTGAAGCTTTCTTT.

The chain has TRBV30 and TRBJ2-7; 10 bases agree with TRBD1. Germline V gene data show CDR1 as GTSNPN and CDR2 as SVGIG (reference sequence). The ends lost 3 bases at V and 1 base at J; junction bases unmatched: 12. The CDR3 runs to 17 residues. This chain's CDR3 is CAWSMYGDRGPSYEQYF. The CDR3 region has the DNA TGTGCCTGGAGCATGTACGGGGACAGGGGTCCATCCTACGAGCAGTACTTC.

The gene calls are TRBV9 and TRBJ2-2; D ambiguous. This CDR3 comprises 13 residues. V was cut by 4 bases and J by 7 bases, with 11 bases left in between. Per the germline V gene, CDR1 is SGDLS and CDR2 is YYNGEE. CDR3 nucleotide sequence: TGTGCCAGCAGCCCAAGGCTTGTCGGGGAGCTGTTTTTT. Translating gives CASSPRLVGELFF.

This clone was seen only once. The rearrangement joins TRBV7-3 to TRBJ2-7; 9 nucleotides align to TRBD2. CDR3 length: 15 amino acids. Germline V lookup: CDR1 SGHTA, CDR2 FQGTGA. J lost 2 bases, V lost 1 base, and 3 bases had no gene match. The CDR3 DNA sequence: TGTGCCAGCAGCTTAAGTGGCGGGAGGGCCTACGAGCAGTACTTC. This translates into CASSLSGGRAYEQYF.

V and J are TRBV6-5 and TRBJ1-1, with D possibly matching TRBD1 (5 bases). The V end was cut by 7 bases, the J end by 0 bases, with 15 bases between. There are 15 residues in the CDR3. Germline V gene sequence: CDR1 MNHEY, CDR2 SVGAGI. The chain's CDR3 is CASILRQLLNTEAFF. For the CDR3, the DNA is TGTGCCAGCATATTAAGACAGCTTCTGAACACTGAAGCTTTCTTT.

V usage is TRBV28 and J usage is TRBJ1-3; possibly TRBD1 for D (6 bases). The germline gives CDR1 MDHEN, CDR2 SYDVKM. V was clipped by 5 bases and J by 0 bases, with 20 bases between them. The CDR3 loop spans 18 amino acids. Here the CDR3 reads CASSRPPNRVTSGNTIYF. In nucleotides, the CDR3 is TGTGCCAGCAGTCGACCTCCCAACAGGGTTACCTCTGGAAACACCATATATTTT.

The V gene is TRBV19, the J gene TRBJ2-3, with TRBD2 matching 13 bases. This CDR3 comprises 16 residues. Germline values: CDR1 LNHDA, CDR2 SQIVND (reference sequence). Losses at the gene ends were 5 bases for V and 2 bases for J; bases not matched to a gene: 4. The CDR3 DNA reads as TGTGCCAGTAGTGCCGGGACTAGCGGGATCACAGATACGCAGTATTTT. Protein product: CASSAGTSGITDTQYF.

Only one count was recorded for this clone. CDR3 in DNA: TGTGCCAGCAGCCACAAGCTAGCGTTCCACAGCTCCTACAATGAGCAGTTCTTC. Protein sequence: CASSHKLAFHSSYNEQFF. J is TRBJ2-1 and V is TRBV14; D might be TRBD2 (6 bases). This CDR3 region has 18 residues. V lost 3 bases and J lost 0, with 18 bases in between. The germline V gene has CDR1 SGHDN and CDR2 FVKESK.

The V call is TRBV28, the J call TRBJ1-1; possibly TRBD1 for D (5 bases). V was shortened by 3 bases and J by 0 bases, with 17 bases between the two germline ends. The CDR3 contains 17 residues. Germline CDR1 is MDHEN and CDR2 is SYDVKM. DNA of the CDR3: TGTGCCAGCAGTTTCTACCGGAGGGGACTCTTGAACACTGAAGCTTTCTTT. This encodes CASSFYRRGLLNTEAFF.

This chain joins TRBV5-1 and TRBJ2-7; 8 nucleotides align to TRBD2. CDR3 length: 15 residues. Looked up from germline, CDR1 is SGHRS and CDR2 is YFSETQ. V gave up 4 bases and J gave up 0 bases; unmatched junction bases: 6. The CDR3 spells CASSDTSGRSYEQYF. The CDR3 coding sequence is TGCGCCAGCAGCGACACTAGCGGTCGCTCCTACGAGCAGTACTTC.

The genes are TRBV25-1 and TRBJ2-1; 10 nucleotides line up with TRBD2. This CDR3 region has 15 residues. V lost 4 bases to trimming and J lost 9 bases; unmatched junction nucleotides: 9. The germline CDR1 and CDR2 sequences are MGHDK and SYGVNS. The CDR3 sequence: CASSALAGVMGEQFF. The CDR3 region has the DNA TGTGCCAGCAGTGCCCTAGCGGGAGTCATGGGTGAGCAGTTCTTC.

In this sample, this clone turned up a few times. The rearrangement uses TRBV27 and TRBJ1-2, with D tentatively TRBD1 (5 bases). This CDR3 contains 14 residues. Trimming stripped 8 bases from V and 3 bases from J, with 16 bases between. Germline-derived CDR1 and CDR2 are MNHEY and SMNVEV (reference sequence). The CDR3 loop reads CASHPAGSDYGYTF. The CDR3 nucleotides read TGTGCCAGCCATCCGGCAGGGTCTGACTATGGCTACACCTTC.

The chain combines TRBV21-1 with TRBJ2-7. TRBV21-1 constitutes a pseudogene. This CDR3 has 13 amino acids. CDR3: CASSTRPSYEQYF. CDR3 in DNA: TGTGCCAGCAGCACCAGACCCTCCTACGAGCAGTACTTC.

CDR3 DNA: TGTGCCAGCCGCATTGGGGGACATGGAGCTTATGAGCAGTACTTC. This codes for CASRIGGHGAYEQYF. The chain has TRBV7-2 and TRBJ2-7, with a possible D match to TRBD1 (6 bases). Per the germline V gene, CDR1 is SGHTA and CDR2 is FQGNSA. With 8 bases removed from V and 7 bases from J, the gap between germline ends came to 24 bases. The CDR3 has 15 residues.

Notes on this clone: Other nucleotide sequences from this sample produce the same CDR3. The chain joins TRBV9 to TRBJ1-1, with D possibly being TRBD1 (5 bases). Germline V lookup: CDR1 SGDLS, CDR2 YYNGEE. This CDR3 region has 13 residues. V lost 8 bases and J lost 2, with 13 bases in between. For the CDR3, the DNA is TGTGCCAGTTCGTTAGGGGCCAACACTGAAGCTTTCTTT. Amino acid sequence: CASSLGANTEAFF.

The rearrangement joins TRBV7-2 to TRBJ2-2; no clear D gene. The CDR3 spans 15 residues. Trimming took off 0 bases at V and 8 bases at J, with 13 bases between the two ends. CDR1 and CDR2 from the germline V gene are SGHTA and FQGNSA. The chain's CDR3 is CASSLASWGSGELFF. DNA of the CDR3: TGTGCCAGCAGCTTAGCGTCCTGGGGATCAGGGGAGCTGTTTTTT.